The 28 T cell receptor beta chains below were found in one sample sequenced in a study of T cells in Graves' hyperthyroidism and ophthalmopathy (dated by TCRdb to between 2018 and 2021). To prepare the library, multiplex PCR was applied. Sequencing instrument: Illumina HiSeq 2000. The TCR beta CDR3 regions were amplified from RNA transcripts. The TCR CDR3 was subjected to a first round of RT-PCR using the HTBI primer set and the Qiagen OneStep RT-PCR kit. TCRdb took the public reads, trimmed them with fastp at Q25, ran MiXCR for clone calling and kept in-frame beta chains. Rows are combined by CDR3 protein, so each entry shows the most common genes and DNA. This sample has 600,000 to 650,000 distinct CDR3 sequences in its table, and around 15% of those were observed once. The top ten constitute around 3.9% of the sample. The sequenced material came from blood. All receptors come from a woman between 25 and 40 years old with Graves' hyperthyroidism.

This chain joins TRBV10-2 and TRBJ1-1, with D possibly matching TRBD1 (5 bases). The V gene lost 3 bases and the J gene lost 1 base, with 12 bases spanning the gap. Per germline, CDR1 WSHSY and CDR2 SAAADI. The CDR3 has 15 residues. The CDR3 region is CASSDWGDPNTEAFF. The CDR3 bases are TGCGCCAGCAGTGACTGGGGGGACCCGAACACTGAAGCTTTCTTT.

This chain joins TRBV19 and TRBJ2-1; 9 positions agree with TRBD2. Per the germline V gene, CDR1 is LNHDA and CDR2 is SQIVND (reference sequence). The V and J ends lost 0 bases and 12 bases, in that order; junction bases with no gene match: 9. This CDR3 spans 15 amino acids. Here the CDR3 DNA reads TGTGCCAGTAGTATAGATTTTCAGCGGGAGGTACGGCAGTTCTTC. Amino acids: CASSIDFQREVRQFF.

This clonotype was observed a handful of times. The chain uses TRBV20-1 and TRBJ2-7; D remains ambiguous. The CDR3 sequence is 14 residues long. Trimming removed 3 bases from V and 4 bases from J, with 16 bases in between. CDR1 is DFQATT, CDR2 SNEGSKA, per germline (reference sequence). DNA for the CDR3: TGCAGTGCTAGGGGTAGCCGACCGCCTTACGAGCAGTACTTC. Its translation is CSARGSRPPYEQYF.

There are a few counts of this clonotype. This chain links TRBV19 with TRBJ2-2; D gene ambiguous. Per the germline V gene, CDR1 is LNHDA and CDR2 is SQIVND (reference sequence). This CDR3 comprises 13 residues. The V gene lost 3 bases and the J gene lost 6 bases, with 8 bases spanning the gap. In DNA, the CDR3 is TGTGCCAGTAGTATGGGGTATGCCGGGGAGCTGTTTTTT. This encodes CASSMGYAGELFF.

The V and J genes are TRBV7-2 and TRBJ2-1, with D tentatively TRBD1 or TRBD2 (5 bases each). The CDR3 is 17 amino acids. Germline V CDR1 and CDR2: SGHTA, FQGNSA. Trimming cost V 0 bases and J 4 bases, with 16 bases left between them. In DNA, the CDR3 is TGTGCCAGCAGCTTAGCCGGGACCCTCTTCAGTTACAATGAGCAGTTCTTC. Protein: CASSLAGTLFSYNEQFF.

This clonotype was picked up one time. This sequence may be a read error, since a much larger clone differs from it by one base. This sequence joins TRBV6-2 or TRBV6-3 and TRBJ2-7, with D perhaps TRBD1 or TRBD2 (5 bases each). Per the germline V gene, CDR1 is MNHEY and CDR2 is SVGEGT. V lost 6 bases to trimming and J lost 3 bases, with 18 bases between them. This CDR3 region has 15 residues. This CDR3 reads CASSNDRGSHYEQYF. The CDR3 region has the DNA TGTGCCAGCAGCAACGACAGAGGGAGCCACTACGAGCAGTACTTC.

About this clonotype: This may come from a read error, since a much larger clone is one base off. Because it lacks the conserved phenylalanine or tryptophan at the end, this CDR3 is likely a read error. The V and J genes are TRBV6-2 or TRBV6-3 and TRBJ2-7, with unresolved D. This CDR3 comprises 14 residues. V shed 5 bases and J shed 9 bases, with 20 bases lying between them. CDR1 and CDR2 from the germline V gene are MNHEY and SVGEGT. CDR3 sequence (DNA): TGTGCCAGCAGTGAGGACCACACGGTATCCACGCAGTACCTC. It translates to CASSEDHTVSTQYL.

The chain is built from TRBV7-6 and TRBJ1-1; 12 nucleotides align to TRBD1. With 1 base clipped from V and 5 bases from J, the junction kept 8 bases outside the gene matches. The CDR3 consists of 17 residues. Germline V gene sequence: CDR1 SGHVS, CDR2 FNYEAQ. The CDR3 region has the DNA TGTGCCAGCAGCTTAGAGGGACAGGGGGCGATGGCTACTGAAGCTTTCTTT. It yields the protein CASSLEGQGAMATEAFF. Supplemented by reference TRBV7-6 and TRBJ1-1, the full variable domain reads GAGVSQSPRYKVTKRGQDVALRCDPISGHVSLYWYRQALGQGPEFLTYFNYEAQQDKSGLPNDRFSAERPEGSISTLTIQRTEQRDSAMYRCASSLEGQGAMATEAFFGQGTRLTVV.

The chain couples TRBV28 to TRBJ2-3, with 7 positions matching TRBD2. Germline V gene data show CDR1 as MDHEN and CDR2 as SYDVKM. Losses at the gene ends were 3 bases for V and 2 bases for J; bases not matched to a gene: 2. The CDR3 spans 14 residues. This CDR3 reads CASSFLAATDTQYF. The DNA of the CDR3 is TGTGCCAGCAGTTTTCTAGCGGCCACAGATACGCAGTATTTT.

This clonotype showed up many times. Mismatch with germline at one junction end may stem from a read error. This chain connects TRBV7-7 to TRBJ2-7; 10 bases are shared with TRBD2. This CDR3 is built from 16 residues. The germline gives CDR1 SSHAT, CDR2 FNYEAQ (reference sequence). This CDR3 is CASSPNRASGSSEQYF. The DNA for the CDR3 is TGTGCTAGCAGCCCCAACCGGGCTAGCGGGAGTTCCGAGCAGTACTTC.

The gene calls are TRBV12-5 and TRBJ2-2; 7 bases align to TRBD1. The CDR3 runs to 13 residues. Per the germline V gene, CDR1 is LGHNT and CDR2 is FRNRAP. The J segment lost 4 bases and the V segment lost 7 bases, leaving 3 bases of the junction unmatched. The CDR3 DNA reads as TGTGCTAGTGCCCGACAGGGCACCGGGGAGCTGTTTTTT. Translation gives CASARQGTGELFF. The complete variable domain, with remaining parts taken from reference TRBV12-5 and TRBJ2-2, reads DARVTQTPRHKVTEMGQEVTMRCQPILGHNTVFWYRQTMMQGLELLAYFRNRAPLDDSGMPKDRFSAEMPDATLATLKIQPSEPRDSAVYFCASARQGTGELFFGEGSRLTVL.

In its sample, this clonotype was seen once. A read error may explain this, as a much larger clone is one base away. The CDR3 protein is CASSPFLRFGLRSEQYF. In DNA, the CDR3 is TGTGCCAGCAGTCCCTTTTTAAGATTCGGACTGCGAAGCGAGCAGTACTTC. This rearrangement joins TRBV6-1 to TRBJ2-7, with a tentative D call TRBD2 (5 bases). Germline CDR1 and CDR2: MNHNS and SASEGT. Trimming cost V 5 bases and J 6 bases, with 26 bases left between them. The CDR3 sequence is 17 residues long.

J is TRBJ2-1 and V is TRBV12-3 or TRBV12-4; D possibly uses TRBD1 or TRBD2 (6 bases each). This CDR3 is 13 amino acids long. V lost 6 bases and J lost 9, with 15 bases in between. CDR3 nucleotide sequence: TGTGCCAGCAGCCGACTAGGAGGGGGTGAGCAGTTCTTC. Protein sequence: CASSRLGGGEQFF.

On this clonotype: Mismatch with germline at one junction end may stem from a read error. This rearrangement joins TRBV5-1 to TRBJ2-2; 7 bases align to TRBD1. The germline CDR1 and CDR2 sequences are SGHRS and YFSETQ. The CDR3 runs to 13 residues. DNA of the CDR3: TGTGCCAGCAAAATGACAGGGTCCGGGGAGCTGTTTTTT. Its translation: CASKMTGSGELFF.

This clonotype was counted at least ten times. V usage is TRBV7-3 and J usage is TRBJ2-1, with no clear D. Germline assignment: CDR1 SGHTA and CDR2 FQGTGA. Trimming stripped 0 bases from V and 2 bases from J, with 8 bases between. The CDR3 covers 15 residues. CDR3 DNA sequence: TGTGCCAGCAGCTTAACCCCATACCCCTACAATGAGCAGTTCTTC. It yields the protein CASSLTPYPYNEQFF.

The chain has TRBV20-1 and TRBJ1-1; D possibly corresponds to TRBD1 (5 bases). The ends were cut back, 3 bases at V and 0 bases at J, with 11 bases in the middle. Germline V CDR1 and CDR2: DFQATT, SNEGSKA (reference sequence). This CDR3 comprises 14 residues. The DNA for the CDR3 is TGCAGTGCTAGCAGACCGGGGGTGAACACTGAAGCTTTCTTT. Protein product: CSASRPGVNTEAFF.

The CDR3 here is CASGSLRGDQPQHF. The CDR3, as DNA: TGTGCCAGCGGATCCCTCAGGGGAGATCAGCCCCAGCATTTT. This rearrangement joins TRBV6-1 to TRBJ1-5, with a tentative D call TRBD1 (6 bases). This CDR3 is built from 14 residues. From germline, CDR1 is MNHNS and CDR2 SASEGT. V was pared by 8 bases and J by 5 bases, with 16 bases between.

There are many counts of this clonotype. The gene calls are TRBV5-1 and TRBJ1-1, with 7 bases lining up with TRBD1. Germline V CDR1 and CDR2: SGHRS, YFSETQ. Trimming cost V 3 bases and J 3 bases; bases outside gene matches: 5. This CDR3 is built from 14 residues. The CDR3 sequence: CASSSQGGDTEAFF. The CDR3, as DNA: TGCGCCAGCAGCTCCCAGGGGGGAGACACTGAAGCTTTCTTT.

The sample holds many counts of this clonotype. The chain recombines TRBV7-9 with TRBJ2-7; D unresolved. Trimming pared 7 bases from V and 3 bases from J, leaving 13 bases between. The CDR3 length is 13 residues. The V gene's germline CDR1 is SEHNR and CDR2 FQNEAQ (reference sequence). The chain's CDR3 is CASTRLDGYEQYF. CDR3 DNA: TGTGCCAGCACCCGTTTGGACGGCTACGAGCAGTACTTC.

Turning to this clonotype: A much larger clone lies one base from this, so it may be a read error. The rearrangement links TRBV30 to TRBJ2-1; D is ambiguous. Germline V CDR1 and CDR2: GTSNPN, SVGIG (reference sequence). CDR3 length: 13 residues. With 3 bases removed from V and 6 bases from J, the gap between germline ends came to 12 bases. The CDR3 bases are TGTGCCTGGAGGGCCCTAGTGGGCAATGAGCAGTTCTTC. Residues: CAWRALVGNEQFF.

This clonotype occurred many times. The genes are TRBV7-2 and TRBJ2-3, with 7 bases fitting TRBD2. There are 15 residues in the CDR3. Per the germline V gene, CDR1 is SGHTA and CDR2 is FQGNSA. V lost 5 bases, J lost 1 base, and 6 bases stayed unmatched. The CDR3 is CASSTGGYRTDTQYF. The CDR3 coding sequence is TGTGCCAGCAGCACGGGGGGTTACCGCACAGATACGCAGTATTTT.

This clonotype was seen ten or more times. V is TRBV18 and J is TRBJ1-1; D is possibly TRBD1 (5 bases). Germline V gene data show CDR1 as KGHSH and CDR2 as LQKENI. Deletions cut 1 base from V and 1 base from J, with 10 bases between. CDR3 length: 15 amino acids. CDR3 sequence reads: CASSPRRDQNTEAFF. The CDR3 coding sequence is TGTGCCAGCTCACCACGCAGGGATCAGAACACTGAAGCTTTCTTT.

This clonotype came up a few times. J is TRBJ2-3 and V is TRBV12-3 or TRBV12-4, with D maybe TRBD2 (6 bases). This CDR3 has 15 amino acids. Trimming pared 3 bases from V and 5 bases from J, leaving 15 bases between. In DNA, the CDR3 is TGTGCCAGCAGTTTGGGGACTGGGAAAGGAGATACGCAGTATTTT. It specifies CASSLGTGKGDTQYF.

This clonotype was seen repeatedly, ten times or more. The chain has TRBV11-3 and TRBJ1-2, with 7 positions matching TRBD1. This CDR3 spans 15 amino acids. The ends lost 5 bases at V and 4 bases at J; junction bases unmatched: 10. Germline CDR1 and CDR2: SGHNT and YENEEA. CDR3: CASSNQPGGPYGYTF. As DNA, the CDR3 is TGTGCCAGCAGCAACCAACCAGGGGGTCCCTATGGCTACACCTTC. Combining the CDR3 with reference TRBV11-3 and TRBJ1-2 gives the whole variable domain EAGVVQSPRYKIIEKKQPVAFWCNPISGHNTLYWYLQNLGQGPELLIRYENEEAVDDSQLPKDRFSAERLKGVDSTLKIQPAELGDSAVYLCASSNQPGGPYGYTFGSGTRLTVV.

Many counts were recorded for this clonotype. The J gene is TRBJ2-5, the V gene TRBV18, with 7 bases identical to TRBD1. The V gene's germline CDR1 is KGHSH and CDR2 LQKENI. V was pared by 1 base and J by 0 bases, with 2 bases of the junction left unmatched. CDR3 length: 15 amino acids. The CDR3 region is CASSPLDRDQETQYF. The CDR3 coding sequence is TGTGCCAGCTCACCACTCGACAGGGACCAAGAGACCCAGTACTTC.

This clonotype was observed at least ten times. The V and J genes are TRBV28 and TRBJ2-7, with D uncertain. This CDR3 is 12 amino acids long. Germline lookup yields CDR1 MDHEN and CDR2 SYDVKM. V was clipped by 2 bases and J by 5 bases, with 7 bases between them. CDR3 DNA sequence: TGTGCCAGCAGTTTAGATATCGACGAGCAGTACTTC. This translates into CASSLDIDEQYF.

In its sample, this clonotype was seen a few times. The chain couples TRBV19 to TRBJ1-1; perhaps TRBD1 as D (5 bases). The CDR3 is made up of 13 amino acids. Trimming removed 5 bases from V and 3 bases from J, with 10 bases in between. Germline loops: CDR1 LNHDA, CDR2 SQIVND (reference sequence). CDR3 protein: CASSWTYHTEAFF. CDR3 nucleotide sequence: TGTGCCAGTAGTTGGACATACCACACTGAAGCTTTCTTT.

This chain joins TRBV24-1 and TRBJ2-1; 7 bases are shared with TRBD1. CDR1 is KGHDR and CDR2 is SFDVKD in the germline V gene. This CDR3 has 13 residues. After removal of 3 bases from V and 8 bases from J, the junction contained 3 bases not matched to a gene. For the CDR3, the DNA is TGTGCCACCAGTGATCCTGACAGGGATGAGCAGTTCTTC. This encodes CATSDPDRDEQFF.